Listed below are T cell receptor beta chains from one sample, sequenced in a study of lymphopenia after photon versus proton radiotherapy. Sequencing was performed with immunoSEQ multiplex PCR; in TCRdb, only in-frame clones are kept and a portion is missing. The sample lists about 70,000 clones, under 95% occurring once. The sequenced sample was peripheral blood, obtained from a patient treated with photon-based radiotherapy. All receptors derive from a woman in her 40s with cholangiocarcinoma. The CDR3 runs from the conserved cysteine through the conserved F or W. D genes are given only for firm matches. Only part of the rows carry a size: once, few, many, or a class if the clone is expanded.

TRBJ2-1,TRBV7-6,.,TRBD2,TGTGCCAGCAGCTCCTATCCTAGCGGGCCTTACAATGAGCAGTTCTTC,CASSSYPSGPYNEQFF
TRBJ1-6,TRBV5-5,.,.,TGTGCCAGCAGCTTGGAGGGTGGCCCCTCCTATAATTCACCCCTCCACTTT,CASSLEGGPSYNSPLHF
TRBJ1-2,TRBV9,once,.,TGTGCCAGCAGCGTAGGAAGGCAGGATGGCTACACCTTC,CASSVGRQDGYTF
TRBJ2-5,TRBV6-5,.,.,TGTGCCAGCAGTTACGGGGAGACCCAGTACTTC,CASSYGETQYF
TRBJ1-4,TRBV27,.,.,TGTGCCAGCAGTTTATTGGGGCAGGGGACTCTACTGTTTTTT,CASSLLGQGTLLFF
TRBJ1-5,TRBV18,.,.,TGTGCCAGCTCACCGCCACATAGCAATCAGCCCCAGCATTTT,CASSPPHSNQPQHF
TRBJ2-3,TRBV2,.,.,TGTGCCAGGAATAACTACGGGGGTGACGATGGGGGTACGCAGTATTTT,CARNNYGGDDGGTQYF
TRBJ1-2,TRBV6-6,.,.,TGTGCCAGCAGTTACCACACGGACAGTATCTATGGCTACACCTTC,CASSYHTDSIYGYTF
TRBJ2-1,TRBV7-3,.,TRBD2,TGTGCCAGCAGCACGGGACTAGCGGGCCTCAATGAGCAGTTCTTC,CASSTGLAGLNEQFF
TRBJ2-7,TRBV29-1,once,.,TGCAGCGTTGTTAAGAGACGGGGGGCTGTCTACGAGCAGTACTTC,CSVVKRRGAVYEQYF
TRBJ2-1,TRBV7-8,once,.,TGTGCCAGCAGCCCCGGTAGGGGGGTCAATGAGCAGTTCTTC,CASSPGRGVNEQFF
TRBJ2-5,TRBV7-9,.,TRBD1,TGTGCCAGCAGCATTATCCGGGACAGGGGTCTTGAGACCCAGTACTTC,CASSIIRDRGLETQYF
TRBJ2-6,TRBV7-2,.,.,TGTGCCAGCAGCTTACTTCTCGGCTCTGGGGCCAACGTCCTGACTTTC,CASSLLLGSGANVLTF
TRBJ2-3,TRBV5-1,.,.,TGCGCCAGCAGTAAGTCTGGGGCACGAGAACAAGGGGATACGCAGTATTTT,CASSKSGAREQGDTQYF
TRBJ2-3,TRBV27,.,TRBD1,TGTGCCAGCAGTTTGGGACAGAGCCGCACAGATACGCAGTATTTT,CASSLGQSRTDTQYF
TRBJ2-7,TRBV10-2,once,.,TGCGCCACCTCACGCGACCCCCTTGCTGCTAGCGCCTCCTACGAGCAGTACTTC,CATSRDPLAASASYEQYF
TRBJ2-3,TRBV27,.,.,TGTGCCAGCAGTCGCACAGATACGCAGTATTTT,CASSRTDTQYF
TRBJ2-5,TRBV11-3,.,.,TGTGCCAGCAGCGCGACTAGAAATGGGGAGACCCAGTACTTC,CASSATRNGETQYF
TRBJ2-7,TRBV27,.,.,TGTGCCAGCAGTTTAAAGGGGGTTGGGGAGCAGTACTTC,CASSLKGVGEQYF
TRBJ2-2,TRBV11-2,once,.,TGTGCCAGCAGCTTAGGCCAGGAGAACACCGGGGAGCTGTTTTTT,CASSLGQENTGELFF
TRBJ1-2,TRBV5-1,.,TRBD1,TGCGCCAGCAGCCCCACAGGGGGCGCTAGGGGCTACACCTTC,CASSPTGGARGYTF
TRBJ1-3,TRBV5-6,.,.,TGTGCCAGCAGCCCAACGGGTTGGGACGCCTCTGGAAACACCATATATTTT,CASSPTGWDASGNTIYF
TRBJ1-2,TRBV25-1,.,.,TGTGCCAGCAGTGAATATGGCCGAGGGGGCTACACCTTC,CASSEYGRGGYTF
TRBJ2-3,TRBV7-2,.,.,TGTGCCAGCAGCTACCCCGGAGATACGCAGTATTTT,CASSYPGDTQYF
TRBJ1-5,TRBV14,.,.,TGTGCCAGCAGCCATGCCCGGGCCCTAAACAATCAGCCCCAGCATTTT,CASSHARALNNQPQHF
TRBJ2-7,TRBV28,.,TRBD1,TGTGCCAGCAGTCCAAACAAGTGGGACAGGGTAAACTACGAGCAGTACTTC,CASSPNKWDRVNYEQYF
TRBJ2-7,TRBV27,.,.,TGTGCCAGCAGCAACCACCCGGCTACCGACTCCTACGAGCAGTACTTC,CASSNHPATDSYEQYF
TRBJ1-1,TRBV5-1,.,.,TGCGCCAGCGGAGGGGCCAATGAAGCTTTCTTT,CASGGANEAFF
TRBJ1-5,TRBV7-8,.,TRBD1,TGTGCCAGCAGCTTAGTTTTGGGGACAGGGGAACAGCCCCAGCATTTT,CASSLVLGTGEQPQHF
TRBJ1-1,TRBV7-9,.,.,TGTGCCAGCTGCCTGGACAGAGCTATGAACACTGAAGCTTTCTTT,CASCLDRAMNTEAFF
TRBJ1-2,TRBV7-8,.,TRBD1,TGTGCCAGCAGCCTCCGTGGTGGGACAGGGGTCAAAACTAACTATGGCTACACCTTC,CASSLRGGTGVKTNYGYTF
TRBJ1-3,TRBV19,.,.,TGTGCCAGTAGCAAAACAGGGAGATCTGGAAACACCATATATTTT,CASSKTGRSGNTIYF
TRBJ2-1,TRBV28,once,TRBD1,TGTGCCAGCAGATTCCAGGGGGCAGGGGGGAATGAGCAGTTCTTC,CASRFQGAGGNEQFF
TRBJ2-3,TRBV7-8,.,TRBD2,TGTGCCAGCAGCAGATCTAGCGGGGGCACAGATACGCAGTATTTT,CASSRSSGGTDTQYF
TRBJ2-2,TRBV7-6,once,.,TGTGCCAGCAGCTTAGGCAGGGGTGGTACCGGGGAGCTGTTTTTT,CASSLGRGGTGELFF
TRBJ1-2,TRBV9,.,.,TGTGCCAGCAGCGCGACAGAGAACTATGGCTACACCTTC,CASSATENYGYTF
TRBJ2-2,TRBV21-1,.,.,TGTGCCAGCAGCCTGGCGGGTGTCGGGGAGCTGTTTTTT,CASSLAGVGELFF
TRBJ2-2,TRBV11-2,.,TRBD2,TGTGCCAGCAGCTCGGGACTAATGGGTACCGGGGAGCTGTTTTTT,CASSSGLMGTGELFF
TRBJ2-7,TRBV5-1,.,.,TGCGCCAGCAGCTTGGCTATGCCTTCCTACGAGCAGTACTTC,CASSLAMPSYEQYF
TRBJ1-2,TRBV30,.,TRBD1,TGTGCCTGGAGTACAACGATGACAGGGGGCTATGGCTACACCTTC,CAWSTTMTGGYGYTF
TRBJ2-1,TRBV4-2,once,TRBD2,TGTGCCAGCAGCCTCGGGGGGGCTTTGGATGAGCAGTTCTTC,CASSLGGALDEQFF
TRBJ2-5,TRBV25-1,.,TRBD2,TGTGCCAGCAGTGAATCGATCCTAGCGGGGCAGGGGACCCAGTACTTC,CASSESILAGQGTQYF
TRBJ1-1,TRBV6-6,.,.,TGTGCCAGCAGTTACCCGAGGGGCTCCACTGAAGCTTTCTTT,CASSYPRGSTEAFF
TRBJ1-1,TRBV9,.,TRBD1,TGTGCCAGCAGCTCCCAGACAGGGACGATGGCTGAAGCTTTCTTT,CASSSQTGTMAEAFF
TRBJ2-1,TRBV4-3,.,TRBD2,TGCGCCAGCCGTCTAGCGGGAGGGAATGAGCAGTTCTTC,CASRLAGGNEQFF
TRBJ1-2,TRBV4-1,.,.,TGCGCCAGCAGCCAAGATTCGGGCGCGAGCCTCTATGGCTACACCTTC,CASSQDSGASLYGYTF